This passage covers 29 T cell receptor beta chains from one sample sequenced in a study of blood T cell repertoires in COVID-19. The assay was immunoSEQ multiplex PCR, and TCRdb's table has in-frame clones only and misses some. The sample lists a few hundred thousand clones, roughly 90% seen once, with approximately 1% in the top ten. Input material: PBMCs or T cells enriched from blood (not recorded which). The receptor set was obtained from a woman younger than 45 who had been exposed to COVID-19.

V and J are TRBV5-1 and TRBJ2-3; 7 positions match TRBD1. From germline, CDR1 is SGHRS and CDR2 YFSETQ. V gave up 0 bases and J gave up 4 bases; unmatched junction bases: 5. This CDR3 has 15 amino acids. Here the CDR3 reads CASSLAWQGADTQYF. CDR3 DNA sequence: TGCGCCAGCAGCTTGGCCTGGCAGGGGGCAGATACGCAGTATTTT.

The chain employs TRBV28 and TRBJ1-1, with a tentative D call TRBD1 (6 bases). Per germline, CDR1 MDHEN and CDR2 SYDVKM. The CDR3 runs 13 residues. The V and J ends lost 8 bases and 6 bases respectively, with 16 bases between them. This chain's CDR3 is CASLDRLRPEAFF. The CDR3 nucleotides are TGTGCCAGCTTAGACAGGCTTCGTCCTGAAGCTTTCTTT.

A note on this clone: Other DNA sequences in the same sample also yield this CDR3. The CDR3 DNA is TGTGCCAGCAGTTTGCGGTTAAATCAGCCCCAGCATTTT. It specifies CASSLRLNQPQHF. The V and J genes are TRBV12-3 or TRBV12-4 and TRBJ1-5; D is undetermined. There are 13 residues in the CDR3. V lost 3 bases and J 4 bases, leaving 7 bases between the germline ends.

The chain is built from TRBV6-2 or TRBV6-3 and TRBJ2-1, with TRBD2 matching over 8 bases. V was clipped by 0 bases and J by 5 bases; unmatched bases: 0. Per germline, CDR1 MNHEY and CDR2 SVGEGT. CDR3 size: 14 residues. In DNA, the CDR3 is TGTGCCAGCAGTTACTCGACTAGCGACAATGAGCAGTTCTTC. It translates to CASSYSTSDNEQFF.

This sequence joins TRBV7-2 and TRBJ2-4; 7 bases align to TRBD1. CDR1 SGHTA and CDR2 FQGNSA come from the germline V gene. The V gene end was trimmed by 4 bases and the J gene end by 4 bases; junction bases not matched to a gene: 4. The CDR3 has 14 amino acids. CDR3 nucleotides: TGTGCCAGCAGCTCTGGACAGGCAAAAAACATTCAGTACTTC. It yields the protein CASSSGQAKNIQYF.

In DNA form, the CDR3 reads TGTGCCAGCTCCCAACAGGCAGCTAAGGTTAACTTGAACACCGGGGAGCTGTTTTTT. Its translation is CASSQQAAKVNLNTGELFF. The V and J genes are TRBV18 and TRBJ2-2; a weak D match, TRBD1 (5 bases). V lost 6 bases, J lost 1 base, and 24 bases lay in between. Germline CDR1 KGHSH, CDR2 LQKENI. The CDR3 is 19 amino acids.

About this clone: Other DNA sequences in the sample encode the same CDR3. The gene calls are TRBV11-2 and TRBJ1-2; 8 bases are shared with TRBD1. The CDR3 has 16 residues. V lost 6 bases, J lost 1 base, and 10 bases stayed unmatched. The germline gives CDR1 SGHAT, CDR2 FQNNGV. CDR3 region: CASSRGTGSRNYGYTF. For the CDR3, the DNA is TGTGCCAGCAGTCGTGGGACAGGAAGCCGTAACTATGGCTACACCTTC. Combining the CDR3 with reference TRBV11-2 and TRBJ1-2 gives the whole variable domain EAGVAQSPRYKIIEKRQSVAFWCNPISGHATLYWYQQILGQGPKLLIQFQNNGVVDDSQLPKDRFSAERLKGVDSTLKIQPAKLEDSAVYLCASSRGTGSRNYGYTFGSGTRLTVV.

This chain uses TRBV7-8 with TRBJ2-2; tentatively, D is TRBD1 (5 bases). The V end was cut by 1 base, the J end by 6 bases, with 9 bases between. The CDR3 consists of 14 residues. Germline V gene lookup returns CDR1 SGHVS and CDR2 FQNEAQ. CDR3 protein: CASSLDLGAGELFF. The CDR3 nucleotides read TGTGCCAGCAGCTTAGACCTAGGGGCCGGGGAGCTGTTTTTT.

CDR3 nucleotides: TGTGCCAGCAGTTACTCGGGGGGTGGGGAGCAGTACTTC. Translated, it gives CASSYSGGGEQYF. The chain combines TRBV6-2 or TRBV6-3 with TRBJ2-7, with a possible D match to TRBD2 (6 bases). The CDR3 is 13 residues long. Germline V gene data show CDR1 as MNHEY and CDR2 as SVGEGT. V was shortened by 0 bases and J by 7 bases, with 10 bases between the two germline ends.

The V and J genes are TRBV10-3 and TRBJ1-5, with 7 bases identical to TRBD1. The trim removed 2 bases at V and 0 bases at J, leaving 7 bases unmatched. The CDR3 consists of 17 residues. Germline V gives CDR1 ENHRY, CDR2 SYGVKD. This CDR3 is CAISETDRALSNQPQHF. Written as DNA, the CDR3 is TGTGCCATCAGTGAGACCGACAGGGCCCTTAGCAATCAGCCCCAGCATTTT.

This clone was found a few times. The V call is TRBV7-6, the J call TRBJ2-2; TRBD2 is a possible D gene (5 bases). Germline values: CDR1 SGHVS, CDR2 FNYEAQ. This CDR3 is built from 15 residues. Trimming took off 3 bases at V and 7 bases at J, with 15 bases between the two ends. The CDR3 sequence: CASSLSRVMGGELFF. CDR3 DNA sequence: TGTGCCAGCAGCTTGTCGAGGGTTATGGGCGGGGAGCTGTTTTTT.

V gene TRBV6-9 combines with J gene TRBJ1-2; no reliable D call. The CDR3 sequence is 10 residues long. The germline gives CDR1 MNHGY, CDR2 SVAAGI. V was pared by 4 bases and J by 12 bases, with 9 bases between. As DNA, the CDR3 is TGTGCCAGCAGTTGGAGGGTCAACACCTTC. Protein sequence: CASSWRVNTF.

This chain uses TRBV29-1 with TRBJ2-1; maybe TRBD1 (5 bases). This CDR3 has 12 residues. V dropped 4 bases and J dropped 6 bases, with 10 bases sitting between them. The V gene's germline CDR1 is SQVTM and CDR2 ANQGSEA. As DNA, the CDR3 is TGCAGCGTTGCGCGGCAGGGCAATGAGCAGTTCTTC. Translation: CSVARQGNEQFF.

This sequence joins TRBV3-1 (or the pseudogene TRBV3-2) and TRBJ1-3, with TRBD1 matching 7 bases. CDR1 and CDR2 (germline): LGHDT, YNNKEL (reference sequence). This CDR3 spans 15 amino acids. V dropped 4 bases and J dropped 0; count of bases not matched to a gene: 3. The DNA for the CDR3 is TGTGCCAGCAGCCGGGGACAGATCTCTGGAAACACCATATATTTT. It specifies CASSRGQISGNTIYF.

The chain uses TRBV7-6 and TRBJ1-1; D is unclear. This CDR3 is 15 amino acids long. V lost 1 base, J lost 2 bases, and 11 bases lay in between. CDR1 and CDR2 (germline): SGHVS, FNYEAQ. DNA for the CDR3: TGTGCCAGCAGCTTAGAGCGGGTCTATAACACTGAAGCTTTCTTT. This translates into CASSLERVYNTEAFF.

V is TRBV5-1 and J is TRBJ1-2, with a tentative D call TRBD1 (5 bases). The germline CDR1 and CDR2 sequences are SGHRS and YFSETQ. CDR3 length: 15 residues. V lost 4 bases, J lost 6 bases, and 19 bases lay in between. The CDR3 loop reads CASSNDSLIRDGYTF. In DNA form, the CDR3 reads TGCGCCAGCAGCAATGACAGCCTCATACGGGATGGCTACACCTTC.

The chain combines TRBV6-5 with TRBJ2-3, with D possibly being TRBD2 (5 bases). CDR3 size: 16 residues. V lost 2 bases, J lost 1 base, and 13 bases lay in between. Germline-derived CDR1 and CDR2 are MNHEY and SVGAGI. This CDR3 reads CASSYDLTTGTDTQYF. CDR3 DNA: TGTGCCAGCAGTTACGACCTGACTACGGGCACAGATACGCAGTATTTT.

V is TRBV11-2 and J is TRBJ1-3; no clear D gene. The CDR3 extends over 13 amino acids. V lost 0 bases and J lost 3, with 3 bases in between. The V gene's germline CDR1 is SGHAT and CDR2 FQNNGV. As DNA, the CDR3 is TGTGCCAGCAGCTTAGAATATGGAAACACCATATATTTT. As protein: CASSLEYGNTIYF.

The rearrangement links TRBV2 to TRBJ2-7, with no clear D. CDR1 is SNHLY, CDR2 FYNNEI, per germline. V was shortened by 9 bases and J by 0 bases, with 15 bases between the two germline ends. This CDR3 contains 14 residues. This CDR3 is CASQRSQSSYEQYF. CDR3 nucleotides: TGTGCCAGTCAGAGGTCTCAGAGCTCCTACGAGCAGTACTTC.

This sequence joins TRBV6-5 and TRBJ2-1; TRBD2 matches at 11 bases. Germline CDR1 is MNHEY and CDR2 is SVGAGI. V trimming: 5 bases; J trimming: 4 bases; junction bases outside the gene matches: 4. The length of the CDR3 is 15 residues. CDR3 sequence reads: CASSQTSGVYNEQFF. CDR3 nucleotides: TGTGCCAGCAGTCAGACTAGCGGGGTATACAATGAGCAGTTCTTC.

The DNA of the CDR3 is TGTGCCAGCAGTCGCCAAGCCGAGCAGTACTTC. This sequence encodes CASSRQAEQYF. This chain links TRBV3-1 (or the pseudogene TRBV3-2) with TRBJ2-7; the D is unclear. The CDR3 has 11 amino acids. Looked up from germline, CDR1 is LGHDT and CDR2 is YNNKEL (reference sequence). V shed 6 bases and J shed 6 bases, with 9 bases lying between them.

This chain uses TRBV7-3 with TRBJ2-2, with 8 bases lining up with TRBD2. The CDR3 is 15 residues long. From germline, CDR1 is SGHTA and CDR2 FQGTGA. Unmatched junction bases numbered 6, after V lost 5 bases and J lost 4 bases. CDR3 amino acids: CASSLAAGGTGELFF. The CDR3 DNA reads TGTGCCAGCAGCCTGGCGGCGGGGGGCACCGGGGAGCTGTTTTTT.

The rearrangement uses TRBV19 and TRBJ1-1, with a weak D call TRBD1 (5 bases). The CDR3 has 14 amino acids. V shed 2 bases and J shed 0 bases, with 7 bases lying between them. Per the germline V gene, CDR1 is LNHDA and CDR2 is SQIVND (reference sequence). CDR3 loop: CASSIRQLNTEAFF. CDR3 DNA sequence: TGTGCCAGTAGTATACGACAGTTGAACACTGAAGCTTTCTTT.

The CDR3, as DNA: TGTGCCAGTACCCTGGGGGGTAACTATGGCTACACCTTC. The encoded protein is CASTLGGNYGYTF. This chain joins TRBV19 and TRBJ1-2, with a weak D call TRBD1 (5 bases). The CDR3 runs 13 residues. V lost 7 bases to trimming and J lost 1 base, with 10 bases between them. From germline, CDR1 is LNHDA and CDR2 SQIVND (reference sequence).

V and J are TRBV10-1 and TRBJ2-7; D remains unclear. The CDR3 is 13 residues long. The V end was cut by 3 bases, the J end by 4 bases, with 10 bases between. The germline CDR1 and CDR2 sequences are WNHNN and SYGVQD (reference sequence). The chain's CDR3 is CASSDPPGYEQYF. In DNA, the CDR3 is TGCGCCAGCAGTGACCCTCCCGGGTACGAGCAGTACTTC.

J is TRBJ2-7 and V is TRBV27, with a tentative D call TRBD2 (6 bases). Trimming removed 6 bases at V and 1 base at J, with 13 bases between. Per the germline V gene, CDR1 is MNHEY and CDR2 is SMNVEV (reference sequence). The CDR3 is 14 amino acids. The DNA for the CDR3 is TGTGCCAGCAGCCCCCAGCGGGTTTCCTACGAGCAGTACTTC. Residues: CASSPQRVSYEQYF.

The chain joins TRBV5-8 to TRBJ2-5; 9 bases agree with TRBD2. This CDR3 contains 15 residues. V gave up 5 bases and J gave up 4 bases; unmatched junction bases: 9. Germline V gene data show CDR1 as SGHTS and CDR2 as YDEGEE. CDR3 loop: CASSRGRALSETQYF. The CDR3 DNA sequence: TGTGCCAGCAGTCGCGGGAGGGCCCTCTCAGAGACCCAGTACTTC.

The rearrangement joins TRBV7-2 to TRBJ1-3; weak D call: TRBD1 (6 bases). V lost 1 base and J lost 6, with 7 bases in between. Looked up from germline, CDR1 is SGHTA and CDR2 is FQGNSA. This CDR3 is built from 13 residues. The CDR3 sequence: CASSLDRVNTIYF. As DNA, the CDR3 is TGTGCCAGCAGCTTAGACAGGGTAAACACCATATATTTT.

The gene calls are TRBV5-1 and TRBJ2-7, with a weak D call TRBD1 (6 bases). The germline CDR1 and CDR2 sequences are SGHRS and YFSETQ. The CDR3 totals 18 residues. V was trimmed by 4 bases and J by 0 bases, leaving 23 bases between them. CDR3 sequence reads: CASSPPGQRLTSSYEQYF. The CDR3 DNA sequence: TGCGCCAGCAGCCCCCCGGGACAACGCCTGACAAGCTCCTACGAGCAGTACTTC.